One and the same sample provided the 26 T cell receptor beta chains below, sequenced in a study of T cell responses to AZD1222 COVID-19 vaccine. Data came from immunoSEQ multiplex PCR; TCRdb stores just in-frame clones and leaves some out. The table lists approximately 99,000 clones, 91% of them singletons. The specimen was peripheral blood, collected 28 days after the second AZD1222 dose. These receptors were obtained from an adult who received the AZD1222 COVID-19 vaccine.

The rearrangement uses TRBV25-1 and TRBJ2-2, with 8 positions matching TRBD2. The germline CDR1 and CDR2 sequences are MGHDK and SYGVNS. The CDR3 has 15 amino acids. Trimming removed 3 bases from V and 3 bases from J; junction bases left unmatched: 3. Written as DNA, the CDR3 is TGTGCCAGCAGTGACGCGGGAGGCCACACCGGGGAGCTGTTTTTT. This gives the protein CASSDAGGHTGELFF.

This chain joins TRBV6-5 and TRBJ2-1; perhaps TRBD2 as D (7 bases). The V end was cut by 2 bases, the J end by 4 bases, with 12 bases between. Germline V gene data show CDR1 as MNHEY and CDR2 as SVGAGI. The CDR3 runs 15 residues. CDR3 nucleotide sequence: TGTGCCAGCAGTTACCGAGGGGGAGGGTACAATGAGCAGTTCTTC. Amino acid sequence: CASSYRGGGYNEQFF.

The rearrangement links TRBV6-2 or TRBV6-3 to TRBJ1-2; tentative D call: TRBD1 (5 bases). V lost 2 bases to trimming and J lost 9 bases, with 16 bases between them. CDR1 and CDR2 from the germline V gene are MNHEY and SVGEGT. The CDR3 length is 14 residues. Here the CDR3 reads CASSYPGPPGSYTF. The CDR3 DNA reads as TGTGCCAGCAGTTACCCGGGACCTCCTGGAAGCTACACCTTC.

With respect to this clone: A junction boundary mismatches the germline segment, possibly from a read error. The chain links TRBV7-3 to TRBJ2-2; 7 positions agree with TRBD1. CDR3 length equals 13 residues. The V gene's germline CDR1 is SGHTA and CDR2 FQGTGA. The CDR3 loop reads CAGSLGGEGELFF. In DNA, the CDR3 is TGTGCCGGCAGCCTAGGGGGCGAGGGGGAGCTGTTTTTT.

The chain is built from TRBV4-1 and TRBJ2-7; 9 bases map to TRBD1. This CDR3 spans 16 amino acids. Per germline, CDR1 MGHRA and CDR2 YSYEKL. V shed 4 bases, J shed 2 bases, and the junction held 9 bases outside the gene matches. CDR3 residues: CASSLRTGDRPYEQYF. The CDR3 DNA sequence: TGCGCCAGCAGCCTCCGGACAGGGGACCGACCCTACGAGCAGTACTTC.

The chain couples TRBV5-4 to TRBJ2-3, with 11 positions matching TRBD1. V was pared by 0 bases and J by 4 bases, with 1 base of the junction left unmatched. This CDR3 is built from 15 residues. CDR1 and CDR2 from the germline V gene are SGHNT and YYREEE (reference sequence). The CDR3: CASSLGGQGADTQYF. The CDR3 DNA reads TGTGCCAGCAGCTTGGGGGGACAGGGGGCAGATACGCAGTATTTT.

The gene calls are TRBV2 and TRBJ1-5; no reliable D call. The CDR3 totals 14 residues. Germline V gives CDR1 SNHLY, CDR2 FYNNEI. The V end lost 0 bases, the J end lost 4 bases, and 7 bases lay between the germline ends. The CDR3 region is CASSEALPNQPQHF. The CDR3 nucleotides are TGTGCCAGCAGTGAAGCGCTTCCTAATCAGCCCCAGCATTTT.

The chain is built from TRBV7-3 and TRBJ1-5, with D uncertain. Trimming pared 5 bases from V and 5 bases from J, leaving 10 bases between. Per the germline V gene, CDR1 is SGHTA and CDR2 is FQGTGA. There are 13 residues in the CDR3. The DNA of the CDR3 is TGTGCCAGCAGCCAAAGTCCGGATCAGCCCCAGCATTTT. Encoded protein: CASSQSPDQPQHF. The variable domain in full, with the rest retrieved from reference TRBV7-3 and TRBJ1-5, is GAGVSQTPSNKVTEKGKYVELRCDPISGHTALYWYRQSLGQGPEFLIYFQGTGAADDSGLPNDRFFAVRPEGSVSTLKIQRTERGDSAVYLCASSQSPDQPQHFGDGTRLSIL.

The chain carries TRBV6-5 and TRBJ1-2; D not resolved. The germline V gene encodes CDR1 MNHEY and CDR2 SVGAGI. This CDR3 has 15 amino acids. The V and J ends lost 2 bases and 0 bases respectively, with 10 bases between them. In nucleotides, the CDR3 is TGTGCCAGCAGTTACGGGATGGGAACTAACTATGGCTACACCTTC. Protein sequence: CASSYGMGTNYGYTF.

The chain is built from TRBV28 and TRBJ1-4; no clear D gene. The germline gives CDR1 MDHEN, CDR2 SYDVKM. Trimming shortened V by 5 bases and J by 8 bases, and 12 bases separated the two germline ends. CDR3 length: 13 residues. CDR3 DNA: TGTGCCAGCAGTCAAGCCAATGGGGAAAAACTGTTTTTT. Residues: CASSQANGEKLFF.

The rearrangement joins TRBV5-1 to TRBJ1-2; 8 nucleotides match TRBD1. Trimming removed 5 bases from V and 6 bases from J; junction bases left unmatched: 6. The CDR3 has 13 residues. CDR1 and CDR2 (germline): SGHRS, YFSETQ. CDR3 protein: CASRYGQGDGYTF. CDR3 nucleotide sequence: TGCGCCAGCAGATACGGACAGGGTGATGGCTACACCTTC.

In nucleotides, the CDR3 is TGTGCCAGCAGTACAGGGAGACGGTCACCCCTCCACTTT. This translates into CASSTGRRSPLHF. This rearrangement joins TRBV6-5 to TRBJ1-6, with a possible D match to TRBD1 (6 bases). The germline V gene has CDR1 MNHEY and CDR2 SVGAGI. The CDR3 has 13 amino acids. The V and J ends lost 5 bases and 10 bases respectively, with 12 bases between them.

The chain combines TRBV29-1 with TRBJ2-1; TRBD2 matches at 16 bases. The CDR3 sequence is 19 residues long. V gave up 1 base and J gave up 4 bases; unmatched junction bases: 10. Per germline, CDR1 SQVTM and CDR2 ANQGSEA. The CDR3 loop reads CSVEATGTSGRALYNEQFF. DNA for the CDR3: TGCAGCGTTGAAGCCACCGGGACTAGCGGGAGGGCGTTGTACAATGAGCAGTTCTTC.

The chain uses TRBV5-8 and TRBJ2-7; D is possibly TRBD2 (6 bases). This CDR3 is 14 amino acids long. Germline V gene lookup returns CDR1 SGHTS and CDR2 YDEGEE. Trimming pared 4 bases from V and 6 bases from J, leaving 17 bases between. CDR3 bases: TGTGCCAGCAGCCAACAGGCGGGATCCAGCGAGCAGTACTTC. It translates to CASSQQAGSSEQYF.

V gene TRBV9 combines with J gene TRBJ2-1; no definite D call. CDR3 length: 15 residues. CDR1 is SGDLS and CDR2 is YYNGEE in the germline V gene. Trimming stripped 2 bases from V and 10 bases from J, with 19 bases between. The CDR3 region has the DNA TGTGCCAGCAGCGTTAGATCGGGCGGAGATTCGGAGCAGTTCTTC. Its protein product is CASSVRSGGDSEQFF.

V is TRBV5-6 and J is TRBJ1-1; D is perhaps TRBD1 (5 bases). The V gene's germline CDR1 is SGHDT and CDR2 YYEEEE. Trimming took off 4 bases at V and 1 base at J, with 20 bases between the two ends. The CDR3 is 17 residues long. The CDR3 reads CASSPIGRDRRNTEAFF. DNA for the CDR3: TGTGCCAGCAGCCCTATTGGGCGGGACCGTCGGAACACTGAAGCTTTCTTT.

The chain employs TRBV7-2 and TRBJ2-7; 10 bases align to TRBD2. V dropped 1 base and J dropped 3; count of bases not matched to a gene: 9. The CDR3 has 17 amino acids. Germline values: CDR1 SGHTA, CDR2 FQGNSA. CDR3 coding DNA: TGTGCCAGCAGCTTAGAGGCGCTAGCGGGGGTGGTCTACGAGCAGTACTTC. It is translated as CASSLEALAGVVYEQYF. Complete variable domain (other parts from reference TRBV7-2 and TRBJ2-7): GAGVSQSPSNKVTEKGKDVELRCDPISGHTALYWYRQSLGQGLEFLIYFQGNSAPDKSGLPSDRFSAERTGGSVSTLTIQRTQQEDSAVYLCASSLEALAGVVYEQYFGPGTRLTVT.

The rearrangement joins TRBV7-8 to TRBJ2-3, with 16 nucleotides matching TRBD2. The germline gives CDR1 SGHVS, CDR2 FQNEAQ. The ends lost 4 bases at V and 6 bases at J; junction bases unmatched: 7. This CDR3 contains 17 residues. CDR3 coding DNA: TGTGCCAGCAGCTCCGCCGGGACTAGCGGGAGGGGGGATACGCAGTATTTT. This sequence encodes CASSSAGTSGRGDTQYF.

J is TRBJ1-5 and V is TRBV7-3; D is uncertain. Germline CDR1 and CDR2: SGHTA and FQGTGA. This CDR3 is built from 17 residues. Trimming removed 7 bases from V and 0 bases from J, with 19 bases in between. The CDR3 nucleotides are TGTGCCAGCAACCCCAACTTCCCGCCGATTAGCAATCAGCCCCAGCATTTT. It is translated as CASNPNFPPISNQPQHF.

This chain connects TRBV6-2 or TRBV6-3 to TRBJ1-5; D unclear. V lost 2 bases, J lost 0 bases, and 8 bases lay in between. This CDR3 is built from 15 residues. CDR1 is MNHEY and CDR2 is SVGEGT in the germline V gene. This CDR3 reads CASSYQQYSNQPQHF. Written as DNA, the CDR3 is TGTGCCAGCAGTTACCAGCAGTATAGCAATCAGCCCCAGCATTTT.

The table lists this clone with a few counts. The gene calls are TRBV6-1 and TRBJ2-7; TRBD2 aligns across 7 bases. This CDR3 is built from 15 residues. CDR1 MNHNS and CDR2 SASEGT come from the germline V gene. After removal of 2 bases from V and 1 base from J, the junction contained 5 bases not matched to a gene. The CDR3 DNA follows: TGTGCCAGCAGTGAAAAAACTAGCGCTTCCTACGAGCAGTACTTC. It codes for CASSEKTSASYEQYF.

The chain recombines TRBV4-1 with TRBJ2-3; D perhaps matches TRBD1 (6 bases). V was clipped by 0 bases and J by 1 base, with 11 bases between them. The germline V gene encodes CDR1 MGHRA and CDR2 YSYEKL. The CDR3 totals 16 residues. CDR3 sequence: CASSQEHYRGTDTQYF. As DNA, the CDR3 is TGCGCCAGCAGCCAAGAACACTACAGGGGCACAGATACGCAGTATTTT.

This clone has just one count. The chain joins TRBV6-2 or TRBV6-3 to TRBJ1-5; D is possibly TRBD1 (5 bases). The CDR3 sequence is 18 residues long. Deletions cut 4 bases from V and 1 base from J, with 20 bases between. Per the germline V gene, CDR1 is MNHEY and CDR2 is SVGEGT. CDR3 nucleotides: TGTGCCAGCAGTTCGTTGAGAAGGGGCGGAGGGAGCAATCAGCCCCAGCATTTT. Encoded protein: CASSSLRRGGGSNQPQHF.

The chain recombines TRBV6-5 with TRBJ2-2, with 8 bases that match TRBD1. The CDR3 sequence is 14 residues long. The germline gives CDR1 MNHEY, CDR2 SVGAGI. V shed 6 bases and J 6 bases; nucleotides not matched to a gene: 6. The CDR3 DNA reads TGTGCCAGCAGGGTGGGACAGGAGGCCGGGGAGCTGTTTTTT. Translation: CASRVGQEAGELFF.

CDR3 region: CASSVSEPRGEAFF. DNA of the CDR3: TGTGCCAGCAGCGTATCCGAGCCCAGGGGAGAAGCTTTCTTT. This chain links TRBV9 with TRBJ1-1; a weak D match, TRBD1 (6 bases). The CDR3 is 14 residues long. V lost 1 base and J 8 bases, leaving 15 bases between the germline ends. Germline V gives CDR1 SGDLS, CDR2 YYNGEE.

This clone was seen a single time. Within the sample, other DNA sequences also encode this same CDR3. The chain is built from TRBV24-1 and TRBJ2-3; no clear D. The ends were cut back, 0 bases at V and 0 bases at J, with 6 bases in the middle. This CDR3 has 15 residues. Germline loops: CDR1 KGHDR, CDR2 SFDVKD. The CDR3 sequence: CATSDLGRSTDTQYF. In DNA form, the CDR3 reads TGTGCCACCAGTGATTTGGGACGGAGCACAGATACGCAGTATTTT.